Shown below are 21 T cell receptor beta chains from a single sample sequenced in a study of blood T cell repertoires in COVID-19. TCRdb keeps only in-frame clones here, not all; method: immunoSEQ multiplex PCR. Of fewer than 250,000 clones listed, approximately 88% are singletons. Input material: PBMCs or T cells enriched from blood (not recorded which). All receptors come from a woman aged 30 to 39 who had been exposed to COVID-19.

This chain connects TRBV29-1 to TRBJ2-1; tentatively, D is TRBD2 (6 bases). CDR1 is SQVTM, CDR2 ANQGSEA, per germline. This CDR3 is 16 amino acids long. V was shortened by 5 bases and J by 2 bases, with 19 bases between the two germline ends. This chain's CDR3 is CSVFRRLVPPYNEQFF. The CDR3 bases are TGCAGCGTTTTTCGAAGACTAGTCCCCCCCTACAATGAGCAGTTCTTC.

This clone appeared a single time. This sample also contains other DNA sequences that code for the same CDR3. V and J are TRBV18 and TRBJ1-1, with TRBD1 matching over 7 bases. After removal of 3 bases from V and 5 bases from J, the junction contained 3 bases not matched to a gene. This CDR3 region has 13 residues. Germline CDR1 and CDR2: KGHSH and LQKENI. Written as DNA, the CDR3 is TGTGCCAGCTCACCGAGACAGGGAACTGAAGCTTTCTTT. Its protein product is CASSPRQGTEAFF.

The J gene is TRBJ1-4, the V gene TRBV3-1 (or the pseudogene TRBV3-2); weak D call: TRBD1 (6 bases). The CDR3 covers 14 residues. V was trimmed by 2 bases and J by 8 bases, leaving 12 bases between them. Germline V gene data show CDR1 as LGHDT and CDR2 as YNNKEL (reference sequence). This chain's CDR3 is CASSQQGPGEKLFF. DNA of the CDR3: TGTGCCAGCAGCCAACAGGGGCCGGGGGAAAAACTGTTTTTT.

The V call is TRBV19, the J call TRBJ1-2, with 10 positions matching TRBD1. Germline CDR1 LNHDA, CDR2 SQIVND (reference sequence). Trimming at V came to 4 bases and at J to 8 bases, leaving 10 bases not matched to a gene. CDR3 length: 15 amino acids. The CDR3 spells CASSTPGTGARGYTF. The CDR3 DNA is TGTGCCAGTAGTACGCCCGGGACAGGGGCCAGGGGCTACACCTTC.

The rearrangement uses TRBV6-5 and TRBJ2-1, with 11 bases that match TRBD2. The CDR3 spans 14 residues. V trimming: 1 base; J trimming: 10 bases; junction bases outside the gene matches: 3. Looked up from germline, CDR1 is MNHEY and CDR2 is SVGAGI. Written as DNA, the CDR3 is TGTGCCAGCAGTTACTTAGCGGGAGGGCCAGAGCAGTTCTTC. Its translation is CASSYLAGGPEQFF.

V and J are TRBV7-2 and TRBJ2-1, with D possibly matching TRBD2 (6 bases). There are 17 residues in the CDR3. Trimming removed 2 bases at V and 7 bases at J, with 21 bases between. Germline values: CDR1 SGHTA, CDR2 FQGNSA. The CDR3 coding sequence is TGTGCCAGCAGCTTATTTCGACTAGTGGGAGGTAAAAATGAGCAGTTCTTC. This sequence encodes CASSLFRLVGGKNEQFF.

The CDR3, as DNA: TGTGCCAGCAGTCGTAGCGGGAACGGGAAATACGAGCAGTACTTC. Protein: CASSRSGNGKYEQYF. This chain connects TRBV6-5 to TRBJ2-7; 8 bases are a match to TRBD2. CDR3 size: 15 residues. V lost 5 bases to trimming and J lost 4 bases; unmatched junction nucleotides: 10. The germline gives CDR1 MNHEY, CDR2 SVGAGI.

This sequence joins TRBV3-1 (or the pseudogene TRBV3-2) and TRBJ2-7; weak D call: TRBD2 (5 bases). Looked up from germline, CDR1 is LGHDT and CDR2 is YNNKEL (reference sequence). This CDR3 is built from 15 residues. V was shortened by 4 bases and J by 0 bases, with 13 bases between the two germline ends. This CDR3 reads CASSRRLVGSYEQYF. As DNA, the CDR3 is TGTGCCAGCAGCCGGAGGTTGGTAGGCTCCTACGAGCAGTACTTC.

This clone has just one count. The chain joins TRBV7-2 to TRBJ1-4, with D possibly TRBD1 on 6 matching bases. Trimming left V 6 bases short and J 6 bases short, with 14 bases between. Germline lookup yields CDR1 SGHTA and CDR2 FQGNSA. The CDR3 is 14 residues long. The CDR3, as DNA: TGTGCCAGCAGTCGAAGGGGGTTGGATGAAAAACTGTTTTTT. Translating gives CASSRRGLDEKLFF. Complete variable domain (other parts from reference TRBV7-2 and TRBJ1-4): GAGVSQSPSNKVTEKGKDVELRCDPISGHTALYWYRQSLGQGLEFLIYFQGNSAPDKSGLPSDRFSAERTGGSVSTLTIQRTQQEDSAVYLCASSRRGLDEKLFFGSGTQLSVL.

Of note for this clone: Within the sample, other DNA sequences also encode this same CDR3. This chain links TRBV9 with TRBJ2-3; the match to TRBD2 covers 9 bases. The germline CDR1 and CDR2 sequences are SGDLS and YYNGEE. Trimming at V came to 0 bases and at J to 1 base, leaving 0 bases not matched to a gene. There are 15 residues in the CDR3. The CDR3 region has the DNA TGTGCCAGCAGCGTAGGGACTAGCGGCACAGATACGCAGTATTTT. It specifies CASSVGTSGTDTQYF. Using reference TRBV9 and TRBJ2-3 for the parts outside the CDR3, the full variable domain is DSGVTQTPKHLITATGQRVTLRCSPRSGDLSVYWYQQSLDQGLQFLIQYYNGEERAKGNILERFSAQQFPDLHSELNLSSLELGDSALYFCASSVGTSGTDTQYFGPGTRLTVL.

V gene TRBV6-5 combines with J gene TRBJ1-1; possible D gene TRBD1, 5 bases. In germline, CDR1 is MNHEY, CDR2 SVGAGI. V lost 9 bases and J lost 4, with 15 bases in between. The CDR3 runs to 13 residues. The DNA of the CDR3 is TGTGCCAGTAAGCAGGGAGGGCCCACTGAAGCTTTCTTT. Its translation: CASKQGGPTEAFF.

This clone was seen a few times. The chain uses TRBV5-1 and TRBJ2-1; TRBD1 is a possible D gene (6 bases). The germline CDR1 and CDR2 sequences are SGHRS and YFSETQ. The CDR3 runs to 14 residues. Trimming cost V 2 bases and J 7 bases, with 13 bases left between them. CDR3 DNA: TGCGCCAGCAGCTTCGGGACACCCGTGAATGAGCAGTTCTTC. Amino acids: CASSFGTPVNEQFF.

The chain carries TRBV18 and TRBJ1-4; weak D call: TRBD1 (5 bases). CDR1 KGHSH and CDR2 LQKENI come from the germline V gene. The CDR3 is 18 residues long. V lost 4 bases, J lost 5 bases, and 23 bases lay in between. DNA for the CDR3: TGTGCCAGCTCACTGTCGCGGACAACGCCGCGCCGAAATGAAAAACTGTTTTTT. This sequence encodes CASSLSRTTPRRNEKLFF.

The V call is TRBV20-1, the J call TRBJ2-7; TRBD1 might be the D (6 bases). V lost 5 bases and J 5 bases, leaving 10 bases between the germline ends. CDR1 and CDR2 (germline): DFQATT, SNEGSKA (reference sequence). This CDR3 contains 11 residues. This CDR3 is CSALQGNEQYF. DNA of the CDR3: TGCAGTGCTCTTCAGGGGAACGAGCAGTACTTC.

This chain connects TRBV23-1 to TRBJ2-2; 8 positions agree with TRBD1. TRBV23-1 belongs to the ORF category, with a function that is uncertain. The length of the CDR3 is 17 residues. V gave up 0 bases and J gave up 6 bases; unmatched junction bases: 9. CDR3 bases: TGCGCCAGCAGTCAATCGGGGGGCGACAGGGGCCCCGGGGAGCTGTTTTTT. It encodes CASSQSGGDRGPGELFF.

The chain has TRBV7-9 and TRBJ2-7; D may be TRBD2 (5 bases). V shed 5 bases and J shed 2 bases, with 10 bases lying between them. The germline gives CDR1 SEHNR, CDR2 FQNEAQ (reference sequence). The CDR3 sequence is 13 residues long. In DNA form, the CDR3 reads TGTGCCAGCAGCACGGGAAGGGCCTACGAGCAGTACTTC. Amino acids: CASSTGRAYEQYF.

The chain is built from TRBV2 and TRBJ1-2, with TRBD1 identical over 7 bases. The CDR3 runs to 15 residues. CDR1 is SNHLY and CDR2 is FYNNEI in the germline V gene. Trimming removed 6 bases from V and 2 bases from J; junction bases left unmatched: 9. The CDR3: CASRRLEGANYGYTF. The CDR3 DNA follows: TGTGCCAGCAGAAGACTAGAGGGGGCGAACTATGGCTACACCTTC.

This sequence joins TRBV10-3 and TRBJ2-3; 12 nucleotides line up with TRBD2. Unmatched junction bases numbered 8, after V lost 3 bases and J lost 4 bases. CDR1 and CDR2 (germline): ENHRY, SYGVKD. The length of the CDR3 is 17 residues. This CDR3 is CAISDPGLAGHSDTQYF. For the CDR3, the DNA is TGTGCCATCAGTGACCCCGGACTAGCGGGACACTCAGATACGCAGTATTTT.

The chain couples TRBV18 to TRBJ2-4; 9 bases map to TRBD1. V gave up 4 bases and J gave up 3 bases; unmatched junction bases: 7. The CDR3 runs 16 residues. Germline V gene data show CDR1 as KGHSH and CDR2 as LQKENI. Written as DNA, the CDR3 is TGTGCCAGCTCACAACCAAGGACAGGGGTCAAAAACATTCAGTACTTC. It translates to CASSQPRTGVKNIQYF.

The rearrangement uses TRBV28 and TRBJ1-2; weak D call: TRBD1 (6 bases). The germline V and J ends were trimmed by 2 bases and 2 bases, with 6 bases remaining between them. This CDR3 comprises 13 residues. Germline loops: CDR1 MDHEN, CDR2 SYDVKM. The CDR3 protein is CASSLGQNYGYTF. In DNA, the CDR3 is TGTGCCAGCAGTTTAGGACAGAACTATGGCTACACCTTC.

The chain is built from TRBV7-9 and TRBJ1-2; weak D call: TRBD1 (6 bases). Per the germline V gene, CDR1 is SEHNR and CDR2 is FQNEAQ (reference sequence). V dropped 4 bases and J dropped 6 bases, with 15 bases sitting between them. The CDR3 covers 14 residues. The CDR3 coding sequence is TGTGCCAGCAGCTCAATACGCACAGGGAATGGCTACACCTTC. Its translation is CASSSIRTGNGYTF.